A single sample gave rise to the 3 T cell receptor beta chains below, sequenced in a study of T cell responses to AZD1222 COVID-19 vaccine. The assay was immunoSEQ multiplex PCR, and TCRdb's table has in-frame clones only and misses some. The data contain under 140,000 clones, roughly 87% of them singletons. This specimen was peripheral blood, taken on day 0 of AZD1222 vaccination. These receptors were taken from an adult in good health.

The CDR3 is CASSLGISGANVLTF. The CDR3, as DNA: TGTGCCAGCTCACTTGGGATCTCTGGGGCCAACGTCCTGACTTTC. The chain uses TRBV18 and TRBJ2-6; D unresolved. Between the trimmed V and J ends, which lost 4 bases and 0 bases, there was a span of 7 bases. CDR3 length equals 15 residues. The germline CDR1 and CDR2 sequences are KGHSH and LQKENI.

As concerns this clone: The identical CDR3 is also encoded by other nucleotide sequences in the sample. The chain is built from TRBV19 and TRBJ1-2; 9 bases fit TRBD1. The V gene's germline CDR1 is LNHDA and CDR2 SQIVND (reference sequence). This CDR3 region has 13 residues. V lost 9 bases to trimming and J lost 4 bases; unmatched junction nucleotides: 6. The CDR3 nucleotides are TGTGCCAGCAGACAGGGGGGAGGCTATGGCTACACCTTC. This codes for CASRQGGGYGYTF.

The chain links TRBV7-2 to TRBJ1-1; D call uncertain. Germline V lookup: CDR1 SGHTA, CDR2 FQGNSA. V was pared by 5 bases and J by 8 bases, with 15 bases between. The CDR3 runs to 13 residues. DNA of the CDR3: TGTGCCAGCAGCCCTAATCTGGGTCTAGAAGCTTTCTTT. Its translation is CASSPNLGLEAFF.